One sample yielded the 26 T cell receptor beta chains listed below, sequenced in a study of Ad26.COV2.S vaccination and SARS-CoV-2 variants. The treatment: some 19 received Ad26.COV2.S at low or high dose, single or two shots; about 5 received placebo; per-sample allocation not given. It was on day 63 after the first vaccine or placebo injection that samples were taken. Generated by immunoSEQ multiplex PCR, the TCRdb table keeps only in-frame clones and is missing some. Altogether approximately 400,000 clones are present, 85% being singletons, with the ten largest covering 3.3%. Sequencing used peripheral blood, obtained in a trial of Ad26.COV2.S vaccine versus placebo. The receptors stem from a person between 18 and 65 years old who received the Ad26.COV2.S COVID-19 vaccine or a placebo.

The CDR3 DNA sequence: TGTGCCACCAGTGATTTGCGCGCGGGAGGGGCGGGCAATGAGCAGTTCTTC. Translating gives CATSDLRAGGAGNEQFF. V usage is TRBV24-1 and J usage is TRBJ2-1; 9 positions match TRBD2. This CDR3 is built from 17 residues. Germline V lookup: CDR1 KGHDR, CDR2 SFDVKD. Losses at the gene ends were 0 bases for V and 6 bases for J; bases not matched to a gene: 8.

This clone has only a few counts. Other nucleotide sequences in the sample specify the same CDR3. The gene calls are TRBV6-4 and TRBJ2-3; 11 bases agree with TRBD2. The CDR3 length is 14 residues. CDR1 MRHNA and CDR2 SNTAGT come from the germline V gene. V shed 3 bases, J shed 6 bases, and the junction held 2 bases outside the gene matches. The CDR3 region has the DNA TGTGCCAGCAGTGATAGCGGGGGGGCCGATACGCAGTATTTT. This encodes CASSDSGGADTQYF.

J is TRBJ2-5 and V is TRBV13; 8 bases are a match to TRBD2. Germline values: CDR1 PRHDT, CDR2 FYEKMQ (reference sequence). The V and J ends lost 4 bases and 5 bases, in that order; junction bases with no gene match: 12. The CDR3 consists of 16 residues. CDR3 sequence: CASSSGHGRAGETQYF. As DNA, the CDR3 is TGTGCCAGCAGCTCGGGACACGGGAGGGCCGGGGAGACCCAGTACTTC.

This clone was counted a few times. The rearrangement uses TRBV6-1 and TRBJ1-6, with D perhaps TRBD1 (5 bases). Per germline, CDR1 MNHNS and CDR2 SASEGT. Deletions cut 4 bases from V and 3 bases from J, with 19 bases between. This CDR3 comprises 18 residues. CDR3 DNA sequence: TGTGCCAGCAGTGGGAGGCCTATCGGGGCAGACTATAATTCACCCCTCCACTTT. Protein: CASSGRPIGADYNSPLHF.

This chain connects TRBV14 to TRBJ2-1; D gene ambiguous. V lost 4 bases, J lost 5 bases, and 3 bases lay in between. The CDR3 is 11 amino acids. Germline lookup yields CDR1 SGHDN and CDR2 FVKESK. The CDR3 DNA follows: TGTGCCAGCAGCCTACACAATGAGCAGTTCTTC. Translation: CASSLHNEQFF.

V is TRBV4-2 and J is TRBJ2-1; D perhaps matches TRBD2 (6 bases). This CDR3 has 14 amino acids. V shed 4 bases and J shed 0 bases, with 7 bases lying between them. Germline CDR1 LGHNA, CDR2 YNFKEQ. CDR3 sequence: CASSPTSSYNEQFF. The CDR3 bases are TGTGCCAGCAGCCCGACTAGCTCCTACAATGAGCAGTTCTTC.

The V call is TRBV5-6, the J call TRBJ2-7; D is possibly TRBD1 (6 bases). The V end was cut by 2 bases, the J end by 6 bases, with 15 bases between. CDR1 SGHDT and CDR2 YYEEEE come from the germline V gene. The CDR3 runs 14 residues. CDR3 amino acids: CASSLGQRFGEQYF. CDR3 in DNA: TGTGCCAGCAGCTTAGGACAGCGGTTCGGCGAGCAGTACTTC.

Details on this clone: Other DNA sequences within the sample encode an identical CDR3. J is TRBJ2-7 and V is TRBV9; D is unresolved. Germline values: CDR1 SGDLS, CDR2 YYNGEE. This CDR3 is built from 13 residues. V lost 0 bases and J 2 bases, leaving 6 bases between the germline ends. CDR3 loop: CASSVGLTYEQYF. The DNA of the CDR3 is TGTGCCAGCAGCGTAGGCCTAACCTACGAGCAGTACTTC.

V usage is TRBV6-1 and J usage is TRBJ2-7, with 8 bases aligning to TRBD2. In germline, CDR1 is MNHNS, CDR2 SASEGT. The CDR3 is made up of 17 amino acids. Trimming removed 0 bases from V and 0 bases from J; junction bases left unmatched: 7. CDR3 amino acids: CASSEAGLADSSYEQYF. The CDR3 DNA reads as TGTGCCAGCAGTGAAGCAGGACTAGCTGATAGCTCCTACGAGCAGTACTTC.

This clone was seen a handful of times. This rearrangement joins TRBV3-1 (or the pseudogene TRBV3-2) to TRBJ1-5; D remains ambiguous. Trimming left V 8 bases short and J 4 bases short, with 15 bases between. Germline V gene lookup returns CDR1 LGHDT and CDR2 YNNKEL (reference sequence). The CDR3 covers 14 residues. The CDR3 protein is CASADGDGNQPQHF. For the CDR3, the DNA is TGTGCCAGCGCGGACGGGGATGGGAATCAGCCCCAGCATTTT.

The chain links TRBV5-6 to TRBJ1-2; the D is unclear. The length of the CDR3 is 15 residues. CDR1 and CDR2 (germline): SGHDT, YYEEEE. Trimming shortened V by 1 base and J by 5 bases, and 15 bases separated the two germline ends. Here the CDR3 reads CASSLMVSAVYGYTF. CDR3 bases: TGTGCCAGCAGCTTGATGGTATCGGCCGTATATGGCTACACCTTC.

In the case of this clone: Other DNA sequences from this sample encode an identical CDR3 as well. V gene TRBV7-9 combines with J gene TRBJ2-5, with 9 bases identical to TRBD1. Losses at the gene ends were 5 bases for V and 7 bases for J; bases not matched to a gene: 5. CDR1 and CDR2 (germline): SEHNR, FQNEAQ (reference sequence). This CDR3 is built from 13 residues. The CDR3 region is CASSPGQGGTQYF. DNA for the CDR3: TGTGCCAGCAGCCCGGGACAGGGAGGGACCCAGTACTTC.

With respect to this clone: Other DNA sequences of this sample code for an identical CDR3. The gene calls are TRBV6-2 or TRBV6-3 and TRBJ2-7; TRBD1 is a possible D gene (5 bases). The CDR3 has 13 residues. The V gene's germline CDR1 is MNHEY and CDR2 SVGEGT. The V and J ends lost 2 bases and 2 bases respectively, with 7 bases between them. The CDR3 sequence: CASSYQGAYEQYF. The CDR3 coding sequence is TGTGCCAGCAGTTACCAGGGTGCCTACGAGCAGTACTTC.

The chain recombines TRBV5-5 with TRBJ1-1, with a weak D call TRBD1 (6 bases). This CDR3 spans 17 amino acids. V was shortened by 2 bases and J by 0 bases, with 17 bases between the two germline ends. Germline CDR1 is SGHKS and CDR2 is YYEKEE (reference sequence). CDR3 sequence: CASSFYTGFRMNTEAFF. CDR3 nucleotide sequence: TGTGCCAGCAGCTTTTATACAGGGTTTAGAATGAACACTGAAGCTTTCTTT.

The chain joins TRBV12-3 or TRBV12-4 to TRBJ1-1; D unresolved. Trimming pared 3 bases from V and 7 bases from J, leaving 9 bases between. The CDR3 is made up of 12 amino acids. CDR3 sequence (DNA): TGTGCCAGCAGTTTTCAAGGAGGTGAAGCTTTCTTT. Protein product: CASSFQGGEAFF.

This clone has only one observation. The chain recombines TRBV5-1 with TRBJ1-1, with 8 bases fitting TRBD1. V was clipped by 2 bases and J by 1 base; unmatched bases: 1. The CDR3 has 14 amino acids. The germline V gene has CDR1 SGHRS and CDR2 YFSETQ. In nucleotides, the CDR3 is TGCGCCAGCAGCTTTGGGACAGGGAACACTGAAGCTTTCTTT. It is translated as CASSFGTGNTEAFF.

The chain employs TRBV5-5 and TRBJ2-3; tentatively, D is TRBD1 or TRBD2 (7 bases each). The CDR3 has 15 residues. CDR1 and CDR2 from the germline V gene are SGHKS and YYEKEE (reference sequence). V dropped 4 bases and J dropped 3 bases, with 15 bases sitting between them. The CDR3 DNA sequence: TGTGCCAGCAGCCTCTCAGGGGGAGGGACAGATACGCAGTATTTT. It codes for CASSLSGGGTDTQYF.

This clone was observed a few times. The chain couples TRBV9 to TRBJ1-1; no clear D gene. The CDR3 extends over 14 amino acids. The germline V and J ends were trimmed by 4 bases and 6 bases, with 16 bases remaining between them. Germline V CDR1 and CDR2: SGDLS, YYNGEE. The CDR3 protein is CASSLTQAGAEAFF. In nucleotides, the CDR3 is TGTGCCAGCAGCTTGACCCAGGCCGGGGCTGAAGCTTTCTTT.

This clone has just a few counts. The CDR3 sequence: CASSLVLETQYF. DNA for the CDR3: TGTGCCAGCAGCTTAGTTTTGGAGACCCAGTACTTC. The V gene is TRBV7-2, the J gene TRBJ2-5; D unclear. CDR1 SGHTA and CDR2 FQGNSA come from the germline V gene. The CDR3 is made up of 12 amino acids. V was cut by 1 base and J by 5 bases, with 5 bases left in between.

The chain uses TRBV19 and TRBJ1-1; unclear D gene. V was cut by 0 bases and J by 4 bases, with 12 bases left in between. CDR3 size: 15 residues. Germline V CDR1 and CDR2: LNHDA, SQIVND (reference sequence). The CDR3 sequence is CASSIDAREVTEAFF. The DNA for the CDR3 is TGTGCCAGTAGTATAGATGCGAGGGAGGTCACTGAAGCTTTCTTT.

The chain employs TRBV7-2 and TRBJ1-2; the D gene is possibly TRBD1 (5 bases). Germline assignment: CDR1 SGHTA and CDR2 FQGNSA. Trimming took off 0 bases at V and 5 bases at J, with 10 bases between the two ends. The CDR3 sequence is 14 residues long. The DNA for the CDR3 is TGTGCCAGCAGCTTAGCTCGCGGGACTTATGGCTACACCTTC. It yields the protein CASSLARGTYGYTF.

This clone has just one count. This chain connects TRBV5-5 to TRBJ1-6; 7 nucleotides agree with TRBD1. J lost 10 bases, V lost 4 bases, and 14 bases had no gene match. CDR1 SGHKS and CDR2 YYEKEE come from the germline V gene (reference sequence). The CDR3 length is 16 residues. The CDR3 loop reads CASSPRTGLGGSPLHF. DNA of the CDR3: TGTGCCAGCAGCCCGAGGACAGGCTTAGGGGGGTCACCCCTCCACTTT.

The gene calls are TRBV28 and TRBJ2-2; TRBD2 matches 12 bases. Germline V gene sequence: CDR1 MDHEN, CDR2 SYDVKM. The junction had 7 bases not matched to a gene; V was cut back by 8 bases and J by 6 bases. The CDR3 sequence is 15 residues long. The CDR3 DNA sequence: TGTGCCAGCGCTAGCGGGAGGGTGAGGGCCGGGGAGCTGTTTTTT. It yields the protein CASASGRVRAGELFF.

This clone was detected a few times. The chain recombines TRBV5-3 with TRBJ2-1; 7 nucleotides agree with TRBD1. TRBV5-3 falls under the ORF class, with uncertain function. The ends lost 4 bases at V and 1 base at J; junction bases unmatched: 11. CDR3 length: 17 residues. The CDR3: CARSPKPDRLSYNEQFF. DNA of the CDR3: TGTGCCAGAAGCCCGAAGCCGGACAGGCTTTCCTACAATGAGCAGTTCTTC.

V and J are TRBV7-9 and TRBJ1-4; D is unclear. CDR1 SEHNR and CDR2 FQNEAQ come from the germline V gene (reference sequence). The CDR3 consists of 15 residues. V was shortened by 5 bases and J by 0 bases, with 10 bases between the two germline ends. The CDR3 sequence: CASSGDGTTNEKLFF. The CDR3, as DNA: TGTGCCAGCAGCGGAGACGGAACAACTAATGAAAAACTGTTTTTT. Together with reference TRBV7-9 and TRBJ1-4, the CDR3 gives the full variable domain: DTGVSQNPRHKITKRGQNVTFRCDPISEHNRLYWYRQTLGQGPEFLTYFQNEAQLEKSRLLSDRFSAERPKGSFSTLEIQRTEQGDSAMYLCASSGDGTTNEKLFFGSGTQLSVL.

This chain connects TRBV12-3 or TRBV12-4 to TRBJ1-1; the match to TRBD1 covers 8 bases. The CDR3 runs to 13 residues. V lost 6 bases to trimming and J lost 8 bases; unmatched junction nucleotides: 8. The CDR3 loop reads CASSPTGVGEAFF. The CDR3 DNA follows: TGTGCCAGCAGCCCGACAGGGGTTGGGGAAGCTTTCTTT.